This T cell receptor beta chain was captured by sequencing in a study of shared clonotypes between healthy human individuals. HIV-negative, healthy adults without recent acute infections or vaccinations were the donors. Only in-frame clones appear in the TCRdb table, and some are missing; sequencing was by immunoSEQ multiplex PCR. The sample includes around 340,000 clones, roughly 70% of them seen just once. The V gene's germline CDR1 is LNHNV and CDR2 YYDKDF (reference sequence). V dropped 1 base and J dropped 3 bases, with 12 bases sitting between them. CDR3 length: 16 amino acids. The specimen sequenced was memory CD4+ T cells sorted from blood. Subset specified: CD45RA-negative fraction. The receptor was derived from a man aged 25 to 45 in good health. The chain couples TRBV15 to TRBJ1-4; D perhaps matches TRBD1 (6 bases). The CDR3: CATSRAQGNPNEKLFF. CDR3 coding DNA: TGTGCCACCAGCAGAGCCCAGGGGAACCCTAATGAAAAACTGTTTTTT.